The next 8 T cell receptor beta chains were all read from a single sample in a study of identical twins. One entry per CDR3 protein, called by TCRdb with MiXCR from the 5' RACE reads. The sample holds more than 1.5 million distinct CDR3 sequences, less than 40% seen once. The sample comprised cord blood. These receptors all stem from a newborn girl in good health.

Only a few counts were recorded for this clonotype. The chain carries TRBV20-1 and TRBJ2-3, with D maybe TRBD2 (5 bases). This CDR3 has 11 amino acids. V lost 5 bases to trimming and J lost 4 bases, with 7 bases between them. The germline V gene encodes CDR1 DFQATT and CDR2 SNEGSKA (reference sequence). The CDR3 nucleotides read TGCAGTGCTGCACTAGCAGATACGCAGTATTTT. The encoded protein is CSAALADTQYF.

This clonotype was counted at least ten times. The gene calls are TRBV5-1 and TRBJ2-5; either TRBD1 or TRBD2 may fit D (5 bases each). This CDR3 contains 17 residues. CDR1 SGHRS and CDR2 YFSETQ come from the germline V gene. Trimming stripped 3 bases from V and 2 bases from J, with 20 bases between. CDR3 region: CASSYYFLGRNQETQYF. The CDR3 DNA reads TGCGCCAGCAGCTACTACTTTTTGGGACGGAATCAAGAGACCCAGTACTTC.

V and J are TRBV3-1 and TRBJ2-6; maybe TRBD2 (5 bases). V lost 7 bases, J lost 4 bases, and 8 bases lay in between. Germline V lookup: CDR1 LGHDT, CDR2 YNNKEL (reference sequence). The CDR3 has 13 amino acids. CDR3 region: CASTTGGANVLTF. For the CDR3, the DNA is TGTGCCAGCACCACGGGAGGGGCCAACGTCCTGACTTTC.

The chain recombines TRBV13 with TRBJ2-3, with 15 bases aligning to TRBD2. The CDR3 extends over 16 amino acids. Germline V gives CDR1 PRHDT, CDR2 FYEKMQ (reference sequence). J was trimmed by 5 bases and V by 4 bases; bases with no gene match: 4. The CDR3 DNA is TGTGCCAGCAGCTCCTCGGGACTAGCGGGAGGAGATACGCAGTATTTT. It is translated as CASSSSGLAGGDTQYF.

This clonotype was seen a few times. This chain uses TRBV7-9 with TRBJ2-1; 9 positions agree with TRBD2. CDR3 length: 16 residues. J gave up 7 bases and V 2 bases, and 9 bases lay outside the gene matches. Per germline, CDR1 SEHNR and CDR2 FQNEAQ (reference sequence). This CDR3 is CASSLNVLSGGNEQFF. In DNA, the CDR3 is TGTGCCAGCAGCTTAAATGTCCTTAGCGGGGGTAATGAGCAGTTCTTC. Looking up the rest from reference TRBV7-9 and TRBJ2-1 gives the full variable domain: DTGVSQNPRHKITKRGQNVTFRCDPISEHNRLYWYRQTLGQGPEFLTYFQNEAQLEKSRLLSDRFSAERPKGSFSTLEIQRTEQGDSAMYLCASSLNVLSGGNEQFFGPGTRLTVL.

The chain combines TRBV20-1 with TRBJ1-2; D is undetermined. This CDR3 spans 13 amino acids. Trimming removed 0 bases from V and 4 bases from J, with 9 bases in between. CDR1 DFQATT and CDR2 SNEGSKA come from the germline V gene (reference sequence). The DNA of the CDR3 is TGCAGTGCTAGAGATCTACAGCTCTATGGCTACACCTTC. The encoded protein is CSARDLQLYGYTF.

This clonotype has a handful of counts. The gene calls are TRBV6-2 or TRBV6-3 and TRBJ2-3; D may be TRBD2 (5 bases). V lost 6 bases, J lost 3 bases, and 10 bases lay in between. The CDR3 runs 13 residues. CDR1 MNHEY and CDR2 SVGEGT come from the germline V gene. CDR3 nucleotide sequence: TGTGCCAGCAGACTAGATATGACAGATACGCAGTATTTT. It encodes CASRLDMTDTQYF.

This clonotype has only a few counts. This sequence joins TRBV6-2 or TRBV6-3 and TRBJ1-5; 12 positions agree with TRBD1. With V trimmed by 6 bases and J by 4 bases, 10 bases remained unmatched. The germline V gene has CDR1 MNHEY and CDR2 SVGEGT. The CDR3 loop spans 17 amino acids. In DNA form, the CDR3 reads TGTGCCAGCAGCCGGGACAGGGGGCTATATAAGAATCAGCCCCAGCATTTT. The encoded protein is CASSRDRGLYKNQPQHF.